This TCR beta chain was sequenced during a study of graft-versus-host responses after intestinal transplantation. Study context: Every one of the recipients received anti-thymocyte globulin induction and afterwards took tacrolimus and steroids for around 3 years. Whole-study results and caveats: Investigators detected GvH clones in recipient marrow, with some emerging earlier in ileum or blood. Early post-transplant HvG declines tracked with peak circulating GvH clone levels.

Data came from immunoSEQ multiplex PCR; TCRdb stores just in-frame clones and leaves some out. The sample has approximately 70,000 clones, roughly 84% seen once; the top ten hold 0.35% to 0.4%. In germline, CDR1 is MNHEY, CDR2 SMNVEV (reference sequence). The junction had 13 bases not matched to a gene; V was cut back by 5 bases and J by 2 bases. The CDR3 extends over 18 amino acids. Concerning this clone: The antigen is not known.

The receptor was derived from a human donor who was the organ donor for an intestinal transplant. Specimen: unstimulated CD4+ T cells sorted from spleen or lymph node cells, collected before transplant. This chain links TRBV27 with TRBJ2-1; 9 nucleotides match TRBD1. DNA of the CDR3: TGTGCCAGCAGTACAACCGGGACAGGGATTATCCCCTACAATGAGCAGTTCTTC. Translation: CASSTTGTGIIPYNEQFF.